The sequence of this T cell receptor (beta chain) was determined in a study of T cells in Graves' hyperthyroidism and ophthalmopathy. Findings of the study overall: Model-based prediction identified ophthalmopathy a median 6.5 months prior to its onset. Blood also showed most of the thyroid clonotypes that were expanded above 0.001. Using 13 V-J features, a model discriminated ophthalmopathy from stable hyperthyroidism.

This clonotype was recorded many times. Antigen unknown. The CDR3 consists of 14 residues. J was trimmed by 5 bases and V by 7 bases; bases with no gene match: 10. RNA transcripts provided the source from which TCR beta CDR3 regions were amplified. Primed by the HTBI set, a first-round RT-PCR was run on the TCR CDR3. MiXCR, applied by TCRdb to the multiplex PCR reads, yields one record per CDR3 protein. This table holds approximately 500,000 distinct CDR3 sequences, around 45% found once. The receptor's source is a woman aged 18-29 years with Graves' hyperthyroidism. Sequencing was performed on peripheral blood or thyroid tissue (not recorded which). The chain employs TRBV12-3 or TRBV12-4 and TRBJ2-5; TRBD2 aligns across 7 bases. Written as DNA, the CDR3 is TGTGCCAGCACATTCGCGGGAGCTGTCGAGACCCAGTACTTC. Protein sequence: CASTFAGAVETQYF.